This T cell receptor (beta chain) derives from a study of shared clonotypes between healthy human individuals. Donors, without exception, were Caucasian adults residing in Nashville, Tennessee. The CD4+ fraction was divided into a CD45RA+ naive subset and a CD45RA-negative memory subset. Each subset's genomic DNA was shared equally among a number of immunoSEQ plates. The data were produced by immunoSEQ multiplex PCR, yet TCRdb's version contains in-frame clones alone and is incomplete. The table includes a few million clones, just under 95% detected once. Trimming left V 5 bases short and J 0 bases short, with 20 bases between. CDR1 is GTSNPN, CDR2 SVGIG, per germline (reference sequence). The CDR3 runs 17 residues.

The V call is TRBV30, the J call TRBJ2-4; tentatively, D is TRBD1 (6 bases). What was sequenced was naive CD4+ T cells from PBMCs. Stated subset: CD45RA+ positively selected. The clonotype was recovered from a man younger than 30 in good health. Some clones in this sample may be carry-over from other donors' samples. CDR3 sequence reads: CAWGDYGDTLAKNIQYF. The DNA for the CDR3 is TGTGCCTGGGGGGATTATGGGGACACACTAGCCAAAAACATTCAGTACTTC.